These 20 T cell receptor beta chains came from one sample sequenced in a study of cytomegalovirus exposure and HLA in healthy donors. In the PCR, 60 Vbeta and 13 Jbeta primers were used. The assay was immunoSEQ multiplex PCR, and TCRdb's table has in-frame clones only and misses some. The listing contains around 71,000 clones. Material for sequencing was PBMCs. The receptors here all came from a woman aged 25 to 45 in good health and CMV-seronegative.

This chain's CDR3 is CAWRRDWGSEPQHF. CDR3 DNA: TGTGCCTGGAGGCGGGACTGGGGCTCGGAGCCCCAGCATTTT. This chain connects TRBV30 to TRBJ1-5; possibly TRBD1 for D (5 bases). V was trimmed by 3 bases and J by 8 bases, leaving 17 bases between them. The CDR3 loop spans 14 amino acids. Germline V CDR1 and CDR2: GTSNPN, SVGIG (reference sequence).

The chain is built from TRBV19 and TRBJ1-6; tentatively, D is TRBD1 (5 bases). From germline, CDR1 is LNHDA and CDR2 SQIVND (reference sequence). This CDR3 is 16 amino acids long. V gave up 3 bases and J gave up 9 bases, with 18 bases separating them. The chain's CDR3 is CASSMGKGSGSSPLHF. CDR3 DNA: TGTGCCAGTAGTATGGGAAAGGGGTCTGGAAGTTCACCCCTCCACTTT.

This chain connects TRBV10-1 to TRBJ1-5, with D maybe TRBD1 (5 bases). There are 16 residues in the CDR3. Germline V gene sequence: CDR1 WNHNN, CDR2 SYGVQD (reference sequence). V was clipped by 4 bases and J by 0 bases, with 13 bases between them. The CDR3 is CASSVRWGGSNQPQHF. CDR3 sequence (DNA): TGCGCCAGCAGTGTGAGGTGGGGCGGTAGCAATCAGCCCCAGCATTTT.

This chain connects TRBV18 to TRBJ1-4; TRBD1 agrees at 11 bases. CDR1 is KGHSH and CDR2 is LQKENI in the germline V gene. The CDR3 has 13 amino acids. V was clipped by 3 bases and J by 12 bases; unmatched bases: 3. The CDR3: CASSPGQGEQLFF. CDR3 coding DNA: TGTGCCAGCTCACCGGGACAGGGGGAACAACTGTTTTTT.

The chain uses TRBV29-1 and TRBJ2-7; D is possibly TRBD2 (5 bases). The CDR3 has 14 residues. Germline V lookup: CDR1 SQVTM, CDR2 ANQGSEA. Trimming removed 4 bases at V and 0 bases at J, with 13 bases between. The CDR3 reads CSVVLAPLSYEQYF. In DNA, the CDR3 is TGCAGCGTTGTTCTAGCACCCCTCTCCTACGAGCAGTACTTC.

The chain couples TRBV30 to TRBJ1-4; TRBD1 matches 8 bases. Germline CDR1 and CDR2: GTSNPN and SVGIG (reference sequence). The trim removed 0 bases at V and 10 bases at J, leaving 22 bases unmatched. This CDR3 is built from 19 residues. CDR3: CAWSVITFGTGRTQGKLFF. The CDR3 region has the DNA TGTGCCTGGAGTGTAATTACGTTTGGGACAGGTCGCACCCAGGGAAAACTGTTTTTT.

The chain couples TRBV6-5 to TRBJ2-7, with 8 positions matching TRBD1. J was trimmed by 1 base and V by 8 bases; bases with no gene match: 10. This CDR3 is 15 amino acids long. CDR1 and CDR2 (germline): MNHEY, SVGAGI. The CDR3 DNA reads TGTGCCAGCGCCCTTGGACAGGGTTTTTCCTACGAGCAGTACTTC. Its translation: CASALGQGFSYEQYF.

The chain employs TRBV7-3 and TRBJ2-1; 15 bases map to TRBD2. This CDR3 region has 15 residues. Trimming at V came to 4 bases and at J to 9 bases, leaving 4 bases not matched to a gene. CDR1 is SGHTA, CDR2 FQGTGA, per germline. CDR3 amino acids: CASSWTSGRAAEQFF. The CDR3, as DNA: TGTGCCAGCAGCTGGACTAGCGGGAGGGCCGCTGAGCAGTTCTTC.

The gene calls are TRBV19 and TRBJ1-2; TRBD1 agrees at 7 bases. The CDR3 sequence is 12 residues long. V shed 5 bases, J shed 7 bases, and the junction held 4 bases outside the gene matches. Per the germline V gene, CDR1 is LNHDA and CDR2 is SQIVND (reference sequence). The CDR3 nucleotides are TGTGCCAGTAGTTCCAGGGGGATTGGCTACACCTTC. It encodes CASSSRGIGYTF. The variable domain in full, completed from reference TRBV19 and TRBJ1-2, reads DGGITQSPKYLFRKEGQNVTLSCEQNLNHDAMYWYRQDPGQGLRLIYYSQIVNDFQKGDIAEGYSVSREKKESFPLTVTSAQKNPTAFYLCASSSRGIGYTFGSGTRLTVV.

This sequence joins TRBV6-1 and TRBJ2-7; 7 bases align to TRBD1. J gave up 6 bases and V 6 bases, and 5 bases lay outside the gene matches. The germline V gene encodes CDR1 MNHNS and CDR2 SASEGT. The CDR3 is 12 amino acids. For the CDR3, the DNA is TGTGCCAGCAGGCACAGGGGAAGCGAGCAGTACTTC. Its protein is CASRHRGSEQYF.

The V and J genes are TRBV7-3 and TRBJ2-5, with a weak D call TRBD2 (6 bases). Germline CDR1 and CDR2: SGHTA and FQGTGA. The length of the CDR3 is 15 residues. The V end was cut by 1 base, the J end by 4 bases, with 13 bases between. The CDR3 region has the DNA TGTGCCAGCAGCTTAATCAACGGGAGAGGAGAGACCCAGTACTTC. This translates into CASSLINGRGETQYF.

This chain joins TRBV28 and TRBJ1-2; the match to TRBD1 covers 7 bases. This CDR3 spans 15 amino acids. The germline V gene encodes CDR1 MDHEN and CDR2 SYDVKM. V was clipped by 6 bases and J by 4 bases; unmatched bases: 11. In nucleotides, the CDR3 is TGTGCCAGCAGCTTCCCAGGGGGTCTTCCCTATGGCTACACCTTC. Translated, it gives CASSFPGGLPYGYTF.

The rearrangement links TRBV5-6 to TRBJ1-5; 10 bases line up with TRBD1. Germline CDR1 SGHDT, CDR2 YYEEEE. CDR3 length equals 16 residues. V was clipped by 0 bases and J by 4 bases; unmatched bases: 4. The CDR3 sequence: CASSLAPGQGNQPQHF. The CDR3 DNA sequence: TGTGCCAGCAGCTTGGCCCCGGGACAGGGGAATCAGCCCCAGCATTTT.

V is TRBV28 and J is TRBJ2-7, with 8 bases fitting TRBD1. This CDR3 is 16 amino acids long. Germline CDR1 is MDHEN and CDR2 is SYDVKM. V lost 4 bases to trimming and J lost 2 bases; unmatched junction nucleotides: 10. CDR3 region: CASSSDRDRSTYEQYF. CDR3 coding DNA: TGTGCCAGCAGTTCTGACCGGGACAGGTCCACCTACGAGCAGTACTTC.

The V gene is TRBV30, the J gene TRBJ1-2; 12 bases map to TRBD1. V dropped 3 bases and J dropped 4; count of bases not matched to a gene: 6. CDR3 size: 15 residues. The germline V gene encodes CDR1 GTSNPN and CDR2 SVGIG (reference sequence). CDR3 sequence reads: CAWSRDRGRPYGYTF. The DNA of the CDR3 is TGTGCCTGGAGCCGGGACAGGGGGCGCCCCTATGGCTACACCTTC.

Concerning this clone: Other DNA variants within this sample encode the same CDR3. CDR3 residues: CASSSQGGNQPQHF. The DNA of the CDR3 is TGTGCCAGCAGCTCACAGGGGGGCAATCAGCCCCAGCATTTT. This chain joins TRBV7-9 and TRBJ1-5; 8 positions match TRBD1. The V segment lost 4 bases and the J segment 2 bases; nucleotides outside the gene matches: 1. The CDR3 extends over 14 amino acids. Germline V gene data show CDR1 as SEHNR and CDR2 as FQNEAQ (reference sequence).

The genes are TRBV5-1 and TRBJ2-1; D might be TRBD1 (5 bases). The V gene lost 4 bases and the J gene lost 2 bases, with 10 bases spanning the gap. The CDR3 contains 14 residues. Germline V gene lookup returns CDR1 SGHRS and CDR2 YFSETQ. CDR3 nucleotide sequence: TGCGCCAGCAGCACCCCGACAGCCTACAATGAGCAGTTCTTC. Its translation: CASSTPTAYNEQFF.

The chain joins TRBV6-5 to TRBJ2-3, with 8 bases aligning to TRBD1. The CDR3 has 14 amino acids. Trimming took 5 bases from V and 6 from J; bases not matched to a gene: 7. Germline CDR1 reads MNHEY; CDR2 reads SVGAGI. The CDR3 coding sequence is TGTGCCAGCAGTGAGGGGACAGGTGCTGATACGCAGTATTTT. As protein: CASSEGTGADTQYF.

The chain joins TRBV18 to TRBJ1-1, with 7 bases aligning to TRBD1. The ends lost 6 bases at V and 1 base at J; junction bases unmatched: 5. The germline V gene has CDR1 KGHSH and CDR2 LQKENI. The CDR3 sequence is 14 residues long. In DNA form, the CDR3 reads TGTGCCAGCTCGCAGGGACAGTCGAACACTGAAGCTTTCTTT. The encoded protein is CASSQGQSNTEAFF.

The chain uses TRBV20-1 and TRBJ1-3; 8 bases line up with TRBD1. V was clipped by 3 bases and J by 15 bases; unmatched bases: 4. This CDR3 has 10 amino acids. CDR1 is DFQATT and CDR2 is SNEGSKA in the germline V gene (reference sequence). CDR3 sequence reads: CSASRDRKYF. The DNA for the CDR3 is TGCAGTGCTAGCCGGGACAGGAAATATTTT.